This passage covers 2 T cell receptor beta chains from one sample sequenced in a study of post-analysis software for immune sequencing data. Which antigens these TCRs recognize remains unknown. cDNA libraries for TCR beta contained unique molecular identifiers. TCRdb recomputed calls from the PCR reads with MiXCR, one row per CDR3 protein. The sample holds roughly 400,000 distinct CDR3 sequences, more than 30% seen once. General study findings and limits: Compared with controls, patients had more of 4 to 6 TRBV segments, including TRBV5-6, TRBV5-1 and TRBV20-1.

The sequenced material came from blood. These receptors came from a girl aged 2-9 years with multiple sclerosis.

A few counts support this clonotype. This chain joins TRBV29-1 and TRBJ2-1, with a weak D call TRBD1 (6 bases). The CDR3 totals 13 residues. V lost 8 bases and J lost 12, with 23 bases in between. Germline lookup yields CDR1 SQVTM and CDR2 ANQGSEA. CDR3 bases: TGCAGCCCCATTTGGACAGAATCGGGTGGGCAGTTCTTC. Translating gives CSPIWTESGGQFF.

The gene calls are TRBV7-9 and TRBJ1-2, with TRBD1 identical over 9 bases. J was trimmed by 0 bases and V by 4 bases; bases with no gene match: 9. This CDR3 is 17 amino acids long. Germline V CDR1 and CDR2: SEHNR, FQNEAQ (reference sequence). This CDR3 reads CASSCTGGLEANYGYTF. As DNA, the CDR3 is TGTGCCAGCAGCTGCACAGGGGGCCTCGAAGCTAACTATGGCTACACCTTC.